This TCR beta chain was captured in a study of tumor-infiltrating lymphocytes in primary liver carcinoma. The researchers produced TCR beta cDNA from around 0.5 ug total RNA with a constant-region primer. Libraries of TCR beta came from three nested multiplex PCR rounds with slightly modified ARM-PCR. Forward primers for TRBV1-TRBV30 and a C-beta reverse primer served the first two PCR rounds, at 10 cycles each. TCRdb re-called the multiplex PCR reads with MiXCR, one entry per CDR3 protein. Of 99,000 or so distinct CDR3 sequences in the sample, about 70% were seen once. CDR3 length: 17 residues. V lost 4 bases to trimming and J lost 1 base; unmatched junction nucleotides: 12. CDR1 is PRHDT, CDR2 FYEKMQ, per germline (reference sequence). Broader study findings: Whereas tumor region pairs overlapped more, tumor-adjacent and tumor-blood pairs overlapped less.

This clonotype was found many times. The target antigen is unknown. Joint extraction of RNA and DNA used 20-30 mg of bulk tissue that was unsorted. The source of this sequence is an older woman with primary liver carcinoma and hepatitis B virus infection. Sample: liver tumor tissue from sampling region 5. Described subset: tumor region T5, tumor centre. The V call is TRBV13, the J call TRBJ1-2, with 7 positions matching TRBD1. In DNA form, the CDR3 reads TGTGCCAGCAGCTCCCAACTCACAGGGGAAAATAACTATGGCTACACCTTC. Translated: CASSSQLTGENNYGYTF.